This T cell receptor beta chain was profiled in a study of cytomegalovirus exposure and HLA in healthy donors. General study points: Prediction of most subjects' HLA-A and HLA-B alleles by TCR beta sequences was reportedly accurate.

In the PCR, 60 Vbeta and 13 Jbeta primers were used. Data came from immunoSEQ multiplex PCR; TCRdb stores just in-frame clones and leaves some out. Its clone listing holds under 250,000 clones. As to this clone: Its target is not known. One end of the junction does not line up with germline, which may come from a read error.

The CDR3 loop spans 16 amino acids. Germline values: CDR1 SNHLY, CDR2 FYNNEI. Sequencing input: PBMCs. The TCR comes from a girl aged 2-15 years in good health and CMV-seropositive. The chain links TRBV2 to TRBJ1-3; a possible D gene is TRBD1 (5 bases). The CDR3 loop is CAGSMGRGLSGNTIYF. The CDR3 DNA sequence: TGTGCCGGCAGTATGGGGCGGGGACTCTCTGGAAACACCATATATTTT.